The 2 T cell receptor beta chains given below trace back to one sample, sequenced in a study of shared T cell receptors in the human thymus. Using immunoSEQ multiplex PCR, the repertoire was profiled, and TCRdb retains in-frame clones only, with some absent. The sample yields 500,000 to 850,000 clones, 70% to 90% seen once. These records were also assigned to another study, of human thymus T cells.

Sample: thymocytes. The receptors were sampled from a boy less than two years old with a congenital heart defect.

The chain has TRBV7-2 and TRBJ1-3, with TRBD1 as a possible D gene (5 bases). The V end was cut by 7 bases, the J end by 0 bases, with 16 bases between. The germline CDR1 and CDR2 sequences are SGHTA and FQGNSA. The CDR3 sequence is 16 residues long. CDR3: CASNRGSEFSGNTIYF. For the CDR3, the DNA is TGTGCCAGCAACCGGGGGAGCGAGTTCTCTGGAAACACCATATATTTT.

This chain uses TRBV28 with TRBJ2-1; 10 positions agree with TRBD2. V shed 6 bases and J 0 bases; nucleotides not matched to a gene: 17. Germline loops: CDR1 MDHEN, CDR2 SYDVKM. The CDR3 sequence is 20 residues long. Here the CDR3 reads CASSAGQTGLAASSYNEQFF. CDR3 in DNA: TGTGCCAGCAGCGCCGGACAGACCGGACTAGCGGCTAGCTCCTACAATGAGCAGTTCTTC.